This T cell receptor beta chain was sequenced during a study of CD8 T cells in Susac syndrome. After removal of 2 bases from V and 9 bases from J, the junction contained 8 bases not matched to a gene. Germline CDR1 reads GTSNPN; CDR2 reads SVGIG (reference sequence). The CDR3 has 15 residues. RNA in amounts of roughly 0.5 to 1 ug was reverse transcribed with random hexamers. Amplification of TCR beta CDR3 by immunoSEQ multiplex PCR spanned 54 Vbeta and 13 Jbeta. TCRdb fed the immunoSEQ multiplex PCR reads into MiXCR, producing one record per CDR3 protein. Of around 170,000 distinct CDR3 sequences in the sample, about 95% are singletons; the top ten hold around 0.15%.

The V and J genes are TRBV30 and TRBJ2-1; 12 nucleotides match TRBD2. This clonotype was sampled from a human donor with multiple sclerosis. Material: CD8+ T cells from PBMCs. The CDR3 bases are TGTGCCTGGAGTTCGGGACTAGCGGGTTTGTCTGAGCAGTTCTTC. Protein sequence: CAWSSGLAGLSEQFF. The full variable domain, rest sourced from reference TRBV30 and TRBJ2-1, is SQTIHQWPATLVQPVGSPLSLECTVEGTSNPNLYWYRQAAGRGLQLLFYSVGIGQISSEVPQNLSASRPQDRQFILSSKKLLLSDSGFYLCAWSSGLAGLSEQFFGPGTRLTVL.